These 9 T cell receptor beta chains were all obtained from the same sample, sequenced in a study of cytomegalovirus exposure and HLA in healthy donors. The table came from immunoSEQ multiplex PCR; TCRdb's copy has only in-frame clones and leaves some out. The profile shows around 60,000 clones, 90% to 97% of them singletons. The source material was PBMCs. The receptor set was obtained from a woman under 30 in good health and CMV-seronegative.

The J gene is TRBJ2-6, the V gene TRBV5-4; possibly TRBD1 for D (6 bases). The V end lost 4 bases, the J end lost 0 bases, and 14 bases lay between the germline ends. Per germline, CDR1 SGHNT and CDR2 YYREEE (reference sequence). This CDR3 is 17 amino acids long. The CDR3 protein is CASSPGQLTSGANVLTF. Written as DNA, the CDR3 is TGTGCCAGCAGCCCCGGACAGTTAACCTCTGGGGCCAACGTCCTGACTTTC.

V usage is TRBV11-2 and J usage is TRBJ2-2; D perhaps matches TRBD2 (7 bases). The V end lost 0 bases, the J end lost 4 bases, and 18 bases lay between the germline ends. The CDR3 has 18 residues. Germline V gene data show CDR1 as SGHAT and CDR2 as FQNNGV. CDR3 loop: CASSLDRVGGARTGELFF. The CDR3 DNA sequence: TGTGCCAGCAGCTTAGATCGGGTTGGGGGGGCGCGCACCGGGGAGCTGTTTTTT.

V is TRBV4-1 and J is TRBJ2-5, with D perhaps matching TRBD1 (5 bases). The CDR3 length is 16 residues. Trimming shortened V by 1 base and J by 5 bases, and 17 bases separated the two germline ends. The V gene's germline CDR1 is MGHRA and CDR2 YSYEKL. The chain's CDR3 is CASSQGWGGVRETQYF. As DNA, the CDR3 is TGCGCCAGCAGCCAAGGGTGGGGCGGAGTCCGTGAGACCCAGTACTTC.

The genes are TRBV28 and TRBJ1-2, with 11 bases identical to TRBD1. Germline trimming cut 1 base from V and 8 bases from J; bases unmatched to any gene: 9. CDR1 and CDR2 from the germline V gene are MDHEN and SYDVKM. The CDR3 runs 16 residues. The CDR3 coding sequence is TGTGCCAGCAGTTTATTCCCCGGACAGGGGGCTGGCGGCTACACCTTC. Translating gives CASSLFPGQGAGGYTF.

The chain joins TRBV4-2 to TRBJ2-7, with D tentatively TRBD1 (6 bases). Trimming left V 2 bases short and J 3 bases short, with 17 bases between. Germline CDR1 reads LGHNA; CDR2 reads YNFKEQ. This CDR3 spans 16 amino acids. The CDR3 sequence: CASSQIPGRGGYEQYF. The CDR3 coding sequence is TGTGCCAGCAGCCAAATCCCCGGTAGAGGGGGCTACGAGCAGTACTTC.

The CDR3 here is CASSEGTGGHADTQYF. CDR3 in DNA: TGTGCCAGCAGTGAAGGGACAGGGGGGCACGCAGATACGCAGTATTTT. The chain employs TRBV6-4 and TRBJ2-3; TRBD1 aligns across 11 bases. The CDR3 loop spans 16 amino acids. Germline V CDR1 and CDR2: MRHNA, SNTAGT. The V segment lost 3 bases and the J segment 4 bases; nucleotides outside the gene matches: 6.

This clone was recorded only once. The V gene is TRBV28, the J gene TRBJ2-7; 8 bases align to TRBD2. This CDR3 is 16 amino acids long. Unmatched junction bases numbered 9, after V lost 2 bases and J lost 3 bases. Germline CDR1 reads MDHEN; CDR2 reads SYDVKM. The CDR3 is CASSLNGAGGLYEQYF. The CDR3 DNA follows: TGTGCCAGCAGTTTAAACGGCGCGGGAGGCCTCTACGAGCAGTACTTC.

The chain couples TRBV4-2 to TRBJ2-1; 9 bases are shared with TRBD2. Germline assignment: CDR1 LGHNA and CDR2 YNFKEQ. CDR3 length: 18 residues. The V and J ends lost 0 bases and 6 bases, in that order; junction bases with no gene match: 12. CDR3 bases: TGTGCCAGCAGCCAAGAGGGGGGCGGGAGGGGCATGGGCAATGAGCAGTTCTTC. It translates to CASSQEGGGRGMGNEQFF.

The genes are TRBV11-1 and TRBJ2-3, with no clear D. CDR3 length: 11 amino acids. Germline V CDR1 and CDR2: SGHAT, FQDESV (reference sequence). The ends were cut back, 5 bases at V and 2 bases at J, with 2 bases in the middle. CDR3 DNA sequence: TGTGCCAGCAGCCACACAGATACGCAGTATTTT. It translates to CASSHTDTQYF.